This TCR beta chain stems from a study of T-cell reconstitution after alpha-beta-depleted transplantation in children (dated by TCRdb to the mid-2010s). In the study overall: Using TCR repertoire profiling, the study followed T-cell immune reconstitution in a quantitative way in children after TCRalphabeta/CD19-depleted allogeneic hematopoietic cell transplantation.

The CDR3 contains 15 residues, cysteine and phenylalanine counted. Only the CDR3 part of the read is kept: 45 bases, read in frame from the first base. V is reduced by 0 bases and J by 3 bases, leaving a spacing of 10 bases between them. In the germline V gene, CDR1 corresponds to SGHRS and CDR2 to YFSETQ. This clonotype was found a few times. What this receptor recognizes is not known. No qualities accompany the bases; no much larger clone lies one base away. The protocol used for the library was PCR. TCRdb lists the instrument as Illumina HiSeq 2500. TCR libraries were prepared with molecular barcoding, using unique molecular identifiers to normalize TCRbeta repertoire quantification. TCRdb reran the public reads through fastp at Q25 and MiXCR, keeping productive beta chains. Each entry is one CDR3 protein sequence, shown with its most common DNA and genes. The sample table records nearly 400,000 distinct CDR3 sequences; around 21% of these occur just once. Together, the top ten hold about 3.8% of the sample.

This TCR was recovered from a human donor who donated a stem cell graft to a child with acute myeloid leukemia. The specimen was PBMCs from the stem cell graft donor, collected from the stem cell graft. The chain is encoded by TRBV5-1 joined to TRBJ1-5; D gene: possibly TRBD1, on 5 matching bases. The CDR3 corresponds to CASSLAGTVNQPQHF. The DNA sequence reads TGCGCCAGCAGCTTGGCCGGGACGGTCAATCAGCCCCAGCATTTT.